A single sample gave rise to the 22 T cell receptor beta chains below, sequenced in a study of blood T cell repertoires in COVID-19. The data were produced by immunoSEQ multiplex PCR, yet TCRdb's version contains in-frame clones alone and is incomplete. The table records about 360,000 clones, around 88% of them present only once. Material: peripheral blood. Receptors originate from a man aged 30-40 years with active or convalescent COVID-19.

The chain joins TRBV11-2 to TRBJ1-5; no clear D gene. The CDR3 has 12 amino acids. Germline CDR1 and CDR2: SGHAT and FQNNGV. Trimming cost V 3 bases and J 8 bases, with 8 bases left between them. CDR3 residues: CASSFRGEPQHF. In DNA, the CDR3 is TGTGCCAGCAGCTTCCGTGGAGAGCCCCAGCATTTT.

The CDR3 sequence is CASNSRTGSIGELFF. In nucleotides, the CDR3 is TGTGCCAGCAACTCTCGGACAGGGTCGATTGGGGAGCTGTTTTTT. The J gene is TRBJ2-2, the V gene TRBV5-5; 8 positions match TRBD1. This CDR3 is 15 amino acids long. Per the germline V gene, CDR1 is SGHKS and CDR2 is YYEKEE (reference sequence). Trimming at V came to 6 bases and at J to 8 bases, leaving 12 bases not matched to a gene.

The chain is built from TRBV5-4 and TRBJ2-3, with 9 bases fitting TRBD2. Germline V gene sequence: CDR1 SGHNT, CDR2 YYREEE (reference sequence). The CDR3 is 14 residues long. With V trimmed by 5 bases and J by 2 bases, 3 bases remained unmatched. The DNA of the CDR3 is TGTGCCAGCAGTTCGGGACTAGCCACAGATACGCAGTATTTT. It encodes CASSSGLATDTQYF.

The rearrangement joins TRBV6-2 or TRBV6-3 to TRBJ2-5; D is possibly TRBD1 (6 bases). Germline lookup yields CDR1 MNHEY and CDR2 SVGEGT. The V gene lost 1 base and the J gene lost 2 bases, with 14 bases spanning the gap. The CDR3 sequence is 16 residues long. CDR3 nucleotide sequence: TGTGCCAGCAGTTACTGGATAACAGGGCTGCAAGAGACCCAGTACTTC. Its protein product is CASSYWITGLQETQYF.

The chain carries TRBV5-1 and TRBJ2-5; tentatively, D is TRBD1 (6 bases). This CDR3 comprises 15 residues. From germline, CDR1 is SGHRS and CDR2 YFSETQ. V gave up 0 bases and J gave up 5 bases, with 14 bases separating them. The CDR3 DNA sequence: TGCGCCAGCAGCTTGGCGCAGGGGCCAGCGGAGACCCAGTACTTC. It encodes CASSLAQGPAETQYF. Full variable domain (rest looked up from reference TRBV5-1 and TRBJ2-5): KAGVTQTPRYLIKTRGQQVTLSCSPISGHRSVSWYQQTPGQGLQFLFEYFSETQRNKGNFPGRFSGRQFSNSRSEMNVSTLELGDSALYLCASSLAQGPAETQYFGPGTRLLVL.

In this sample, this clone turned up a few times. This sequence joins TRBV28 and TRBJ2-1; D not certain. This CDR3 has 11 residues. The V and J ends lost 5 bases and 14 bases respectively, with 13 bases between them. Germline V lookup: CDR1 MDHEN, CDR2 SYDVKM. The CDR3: CASSETYKEFF. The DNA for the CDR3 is TGTGCCAGCAGTGAGACTTATAAAGAGTTCTTC. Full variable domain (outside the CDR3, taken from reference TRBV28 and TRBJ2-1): DVKVTQSSRYLVKRTGEKVFLECVQDMDHENMFWYRQDPGLGLRLIYFSYDVKMKEKGDIPEGYSVSREKKERFSLILESASTNQTSMYLCASSETYKEFFGPGTRLTVL.

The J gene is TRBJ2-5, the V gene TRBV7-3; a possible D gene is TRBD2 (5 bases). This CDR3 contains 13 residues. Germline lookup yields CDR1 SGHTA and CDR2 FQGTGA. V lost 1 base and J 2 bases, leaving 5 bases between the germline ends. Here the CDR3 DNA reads TGTGCCAGCAGCTTAAGGACTCAAGAGACCCAGTACTTC. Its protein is CASSLRTQETQYF. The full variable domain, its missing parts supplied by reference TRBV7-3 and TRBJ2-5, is GAGVSQTPSNKVTEKGKYVELRCDPISGHTALYWYRQSLGQGPEFLIYFQGTGAADDSGLPNDRFFAVRPEGSVSTLKIQRTERGDSAVYLCASSLRTQETQYFGPGTRLLVL.

The CDR3 DNA reads as TGTGCCAGCAGCTCCCTGGGACAGGGGCTAAGGACCGGGGAGCTGTTTTTT. Its translation is CASSSLGQGLRTGELFF. The V gene is TRBV5-6, the J gene TRBJ2-2, with 10 bases lining up with TRBD1. V dropped 3 bases and J dropped 5; count of bases not matched to a gene: 10. Looked up from germline, CDR1 is SGHDT and CDR2 is YYEEEE. The CDR3 is 17 residues long.

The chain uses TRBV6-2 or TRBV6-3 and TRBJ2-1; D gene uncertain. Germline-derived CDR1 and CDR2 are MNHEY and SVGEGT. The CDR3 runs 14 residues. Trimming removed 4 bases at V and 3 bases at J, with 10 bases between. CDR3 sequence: CASSSTSSYNEQFF. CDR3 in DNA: TGTGCCAGCAGTTCCACTTCTAGCTACAATGAGCAGTTCTTC.

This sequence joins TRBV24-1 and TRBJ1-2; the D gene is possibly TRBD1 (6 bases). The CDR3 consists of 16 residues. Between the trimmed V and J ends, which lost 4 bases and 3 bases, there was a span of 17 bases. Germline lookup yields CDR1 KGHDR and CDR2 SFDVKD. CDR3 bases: TGTGCCACCAGTGACGGGGACACTGATTCATACTATGGCTACACCTTC. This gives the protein CATSDGDTDSYYGYTF.

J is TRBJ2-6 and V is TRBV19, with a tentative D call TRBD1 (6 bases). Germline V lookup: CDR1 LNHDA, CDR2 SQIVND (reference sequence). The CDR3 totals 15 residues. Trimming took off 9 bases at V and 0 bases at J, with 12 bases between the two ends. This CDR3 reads CASRTASSGANVLTF. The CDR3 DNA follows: TGTGCCAGCCGGACAGCGAGCTCTGGGGCCAACGTCCTGACTTTC.

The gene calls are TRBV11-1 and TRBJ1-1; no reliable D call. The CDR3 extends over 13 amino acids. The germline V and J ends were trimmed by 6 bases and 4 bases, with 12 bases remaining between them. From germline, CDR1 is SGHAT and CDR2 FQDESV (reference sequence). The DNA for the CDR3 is TGTGCCAGCAGACACGACACCAGCACTGAAGCTTTCTTT. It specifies CASRHDTSTEAFF.

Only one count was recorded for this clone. Written as DNA, the CDR3 is TGCGCCAGCAGCCCCGCCCCAACTAGCGGCTACGAGCAGTACTTC. Protein sequence: CASSPAPTSGYEQYF. The chain is built from TRBV5-1 and TRBJ2-7, with 8 positions matching TRBD2. The V gene end was trimmed by 4 bases and the J gene end by 3 bases; junction bases not matched to a gene: 9. The germline V gene has CDR1 SGHRS and CDR2 YFSETQ. The length of the CDR3 is 15 residues. The variable domain in full, with the rest retrieved from reference TRBV5-1 and TRBJ2-7, is KAGVTQTPRYLIKTRGQQVTLSCSPISGHRSVSWYQQTPGQGLQFLFEYFSETQRNKGNFPGRFSGRQFSNSRSEMNVSTLELGDSALYLCASSPAPTSGYEQYFGPGTRLTVT.

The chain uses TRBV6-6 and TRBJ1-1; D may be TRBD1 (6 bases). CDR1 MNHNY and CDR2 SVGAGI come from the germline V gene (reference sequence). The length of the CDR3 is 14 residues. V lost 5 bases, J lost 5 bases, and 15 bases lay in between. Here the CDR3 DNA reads TGTGCCAGCAGTCGACAGGCCCAGGGAACTGAAGCTTTCTTT. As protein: CASSRQAQGTEAFF.

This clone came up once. The CDR3 bases are TGTGCCAGCAGCTTAGGTCAGGCCCCCAACGCCGGGGAGCTGTTTTTT. Its protein product is CASSLGQAPNAGELFF. The chain is built from TRBV7-6 and TRBJ2-2; D remains ambiguous. Germline V CDR1 and CDR2: SGHVS, FNYEAQ. V was clipped by 1 base and J by 6 bases, with 15 bases between them. This CDR3 has 16 amino acids.

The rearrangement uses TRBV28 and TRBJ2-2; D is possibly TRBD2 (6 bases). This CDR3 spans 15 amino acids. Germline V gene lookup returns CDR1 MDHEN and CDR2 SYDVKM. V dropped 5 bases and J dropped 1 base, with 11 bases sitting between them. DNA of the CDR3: TGTGCCAGCAGTCCCCTGGAGGGGAACACCGGGGAGCTGTTTTTT. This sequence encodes CASSPLEGNTGELFF. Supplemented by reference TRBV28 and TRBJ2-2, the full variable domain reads DVKVTQSSRYLVKRTGEKVFLECVQDMDHENMFWYRQDPGLGLRLIYFSYDVKMKEKGDIPEGYSVSREKKERFSLILESASTNQTSMYLCASSPLEGNTGELFFGEGSRLTVL.

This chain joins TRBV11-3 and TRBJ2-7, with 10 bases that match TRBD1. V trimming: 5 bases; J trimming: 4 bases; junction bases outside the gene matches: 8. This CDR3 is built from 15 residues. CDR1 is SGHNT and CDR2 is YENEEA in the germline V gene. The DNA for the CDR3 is TGTGCCAGCAGCCGCCGGGACAGGGGCATTTACGAGCAGTACTTC. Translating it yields CASSRRDRGIYEQYF.

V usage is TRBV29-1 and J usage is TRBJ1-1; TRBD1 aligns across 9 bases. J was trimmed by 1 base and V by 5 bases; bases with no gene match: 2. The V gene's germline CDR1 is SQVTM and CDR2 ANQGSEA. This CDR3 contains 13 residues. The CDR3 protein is CSVTGQGNTEAFF. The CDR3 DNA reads TGCAGCGTTACGGGACAGGGGAACACTGAAGCTTTCTTT.

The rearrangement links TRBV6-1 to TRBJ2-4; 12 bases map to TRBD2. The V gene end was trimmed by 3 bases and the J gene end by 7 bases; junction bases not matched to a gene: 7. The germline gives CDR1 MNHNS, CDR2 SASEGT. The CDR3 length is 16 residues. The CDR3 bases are TGTGCCAGCAGTGAGCCTAGCGGGGGGGCCCCCAACATTCAGTACTTC. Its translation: CASSEPSGGAPNIQYF.

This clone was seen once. The CDR3 protein is CASSTAGTSGRRKAYEQYF. CDR3 DNA sequence: TGTGCCAGCAGCACCGCCGGGACTAGCGGGAGGCGCAAAGCCTACGAGCAGTACTTC. The genes are TRBV13 and TRBJ2-7, with 15 bases lining up with TRBD2. Germline CDR1 and CDR2: PRHDT and FYEKMQ (reference sequence). V was clipped by 5 bases and J by 2 bases; unmatched bases: 13. The CDR3 extends over 19 amino acids. Full variable domain (missing parts from reference TRBV13 and TRBJ2-7): AAGVIQSPRHLIKEKRETATLKCYPIPRHDTVYWYQQGPGQDPQFLISFYEKMQSDKGSIPDRFSAQQFSDYHSELNMSSLELGDSALYFCASSTAGTSGRRKAYEQYFGPGTRLTVT.

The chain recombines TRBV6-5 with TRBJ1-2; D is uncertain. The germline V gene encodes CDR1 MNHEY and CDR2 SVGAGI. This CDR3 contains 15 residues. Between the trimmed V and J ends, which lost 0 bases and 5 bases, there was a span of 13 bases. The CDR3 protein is CASSYSPRGAYGYTF. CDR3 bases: TGTGCCAGCAGTTACTCGCCCCGGGGAGCTTATGGCTACACCTTC.

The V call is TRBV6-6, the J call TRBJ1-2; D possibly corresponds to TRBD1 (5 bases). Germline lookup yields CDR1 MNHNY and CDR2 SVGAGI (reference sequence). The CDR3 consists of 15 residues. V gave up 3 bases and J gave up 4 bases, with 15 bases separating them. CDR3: CASSYGGATGYGYTF. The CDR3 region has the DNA TGTGCCAGCAGTTATGGAGGGGCGACTGGCTATGGCTACACCTTC.